Listed below are T cell receptor beta chains from one sample, sequenced in a study of tumor and adjacent non-tumor tissue in lung cancer. TCRdb passed the multiplex PCR reads through MiXCR, listing each CDR3 protein once. The table shows under 150,000 distinct CDR3 sequences, with roughly 66% occurring only once. The sequencing sample was made of lung tumor tissue. Source of these receptors: a man in his 60s with small cell lung cancer. The conserved cysteine and the conserved F or W are not part of the CDR3 here. The order of the fields is J gene, clone size, V gene, CDR3 length, CDR3 protein. Where a row states a size, it is once, few, many or the class of an expanded clone; other rows omit it.

TRBJ2-7 . TRBV5-5 13 ASSLLAGGMYEQY
TRBJ2-2 once TRBV20-1 12 SASPGLVSGELL
TRBJ2-5 few TRBV5-1 12 ASSEGAQQGTQY
TRBJ1-6 . TRBV28 13 ASRVDRIFNSPLH
TRBJ1-1 . TRBV11-2 14 ASSPAGGITNTEAF
TRBJ1-1 . TRBV11-2 12 ASSSRELGAEAF
TRBJ1-4 . TRBV5-5 13 ASSLQGIANEKLF
TRBJ1-2 many TRBV6-6 12 ASSYGQDLYGYT
TRBJ2-1 . TRBV6-6 12 ASTLAGAGSEQF
TRBJ1-6 . TRBV6-5 14 ASNATRAVMGSPHH
TRBJ2-1 . TRBV20-1 10 SLGVGWDEQF
TRBJ2-5 once TRBV20-1 11 SAVAGGREIKY
TRBJ2-5 . TRBV5-4 13 ASSLYTGGQETQY
TRBJ2-7 many TRBV11-2 11 ASSLLGSYEQY
TRBJ1-1 many TRBV6-1 12 ASTRGGQNTEAF
TRBJ2-3 . TRBV20-1 14 SATLPPVLGTDTQY
TRBJ1-1 few TRBV20-1 9 SARTQGEAF
TRBJ1-6 . TRBV11-2 11 ASSRGRDSLLH
TRBJ2-1 few TRBV29-1 10 SAPGQAHEQF
TRBJ2-3 . TRBV12-5 13 TSARTSGTSDTQY